A single sample gave rise to the 18 T cell receptor beta chains below, sequenced in a study of blood T cell repertoires in COVID-19. Measured with immunoSEQ multiplex PCR; TCRdb has only the in-frame clones, and not every one. This table has under 200,000 clones, about 80% appearing once. The sequencing input was PBMCs or T cells enriched from blood (not recorded which). The receptor source for this set is a woman in her 70s in a cohort exposed to, infected with or recovered from COVID-19 (not recorded which).

This clone was counted a few times. The rearrangement joins TRBV24-1 to TRBJ1-2, with 9 bases identical to TRBD1. V dropped 6 bases and J dropped 0; count of bases not matched to a gene: 4. Germline lookup yields CDR1 KGHDR and CDR2 SFDVKD. The length of the CDR3 is 15 residues. CDR3: CATSRGTGSNYGYTF. The CDR3 bases are TGTGCCACCAGTCGCGGGACAGGGTCTAACTATGGCTACACCTTC.

The V and J genes are TRBV7-2 and TRBJ1-5; the match to TRBD1 covers 8 bases. V lost 5 bases to trimming and J lost 2 bases; unmatched junction nucleotides: 5. The CDR3 is 15 amino acids. Germline V gives CDR1 SGHTA, CDR2 FQGNSA. CDR3 region: CASSPGQGGNQPQHF. Here the CDR3 DNA reads TGTGCCAGCAGCCCCGGACAGGGCGGCAATCAGCCCCAGCATTTT.

CDR3 region: CASSFGNRGYEKLFF. In DNA form, the CDR3 reads TGTGCCAGCAGCTTCGGGAACAGGGGTTATGAAAAACTGTTTTTT. The chain couples TRBV13 to TRBJ1-4; 7 bases map to TRBD1. Germline CDR1 reads PRHDT; CDR2 reads FYEKMQ (reference sequence). J was trimmed by 6 bases and V by 3 bases; bases with no gene match: 7. The CDR3 totals 15 residues. Looking up the rest from reference TRBV13 and TRBJ1-4 gives the full variable domain: AAGVIQSPRHLIKEKRETATLKCYPIPRHDTVYWYQQGPGQDPQFLISFYEKMQSDKGSIPDRFSAQQFSDYHSELNMSSLELGDSALYFCASSFGNRGYEKLFFGSGTQLSVL.

V gene TRBV7-9 combines with J gene TRBJ2-4, with D possibly TRBD2 on 6 matching bases. CDR3 length: 16 residues. The germline V gene encodes CDR1 SEHNR and CDR2 FQNEAQ (reference sequence). Trimming pared 2 bases from V and 8 bases from J, leaving 19 bases between. The CDR3 bases are TGTGCCAGCAGCTTATCCGGGGGACCGGGCGGGCACATTCAGTACTTC. Translating gives CASSLSGGPGGHIQYF.

DNA of the CDR3: TGTGCCAGCTCACCACTGGACGGGGAGGTTACTGAAGCTTTCTTT. The encoded protein is CASSPLDGEVTEAFF. This sequence joins TRBV18 and TRBJ1-1; D is ambiguous. CDR3 size: 15 residues. The V gene lost 1 base and the J gene lost 5 bases, with 14 bases spanning the gap. The V gene's germline CDR1 is KGHSH and CDR2 LQKENI.

The J gene is TRBJ2-7, the V gene TRBV3-1 (or the pseudogene TRBV3-2); 7 bases map to TRBD1. CDR3 length equals 17 residues. J gave up 5 bases and V 4 bases, and 17 bases lay outside the gene matches. Germline lookup yields CDR1 LGHDT and CDR2 YNNKEL (reference sequence). CDR3 bases: TGTGCCAGCAGCCCTCGTGCGTTGAGACAGGGTCTACACGAGCAGTACTTC. This sequence encodes CASSPRALRQGLHEQYF.

Concerning this clone: A read error may account for a junction end that differs from germline. The chain has TRBV5-5 and TRBJ1-1, with TRBD1 matching over 8 bases. The CDR3 contains 12 residues. The V gene's germline CDR1 is SGHKS and CDR2 YYEKEE (reference sequence). The CDR3 DNA sequence: TGTGCCAGCAGCTTGGCGGGACAGGTGCTCACTTTT. Its protein product is CASSLAGQVLTF.

The genes are TRBV10-3 and TRBJ1-4; 7 nucleotides align to TRBD1. This CDR3 contains 14 residues. The junction had 3 bases not matched to a gene; V was cut back by 0 bases and J by 8 bases. The germline gives CDR1 ENHRY, CDR2 SYGVKD. CDR3 region: CAISESRDSEKLFF. In nucleotides, the CDR3 is TGTGCCATCAGTGAGTCTAGGGACAGCGAAAAACTGTTTTTT.

This clone was seen just once. The V call is TRBV5-1, the J call TRBJ2-1, with 8 nucleotides matching TRBD1. Germline lookup yields CDR1 SGHRS and CDR2 YFSETQ. This CDR3 contains 16 residues. Trimming cost V 3 bases and J 3 bases; bases outside gene matches: 8. Here the CDR3 reads CASSWQGAPLYNEQFF. DNA of the CDR3: TGCGCCAGCAGCTGGCAGGGGGCTCCCCTCTACAATGAGCAGTTCTTC.

This sequence joins TRBV7-9 and TRBJ2-7; D might be TRBD1 (5 bases). CDR1 is SEHNR and CDR2 is FQNEAQ in the germline V gene (reference sequence). The V gene lost 4 bases and the J gene lost 7 bases, with 14 bases spanning the gap. This CDR3 is 13 amino acids long. This CDR3 reads CASSSLGRGEQYF. In nucleotides, the CDR3 is TGTGCCAGCAGCTCCCTTGGAAGGGGTGAGCAGTACTTC.

The chain is built from TRBV11-2 and TRBJ2-5, with D unresolved. Trimming took off 5 bases at V and 1 base at J, with 5 bases between the two ends. The CDR3 has 12 residues. CDR1 is SGHAT, CDR2 FQNNGV, per germline. The CDR3 region has the DNA TGTGCCAGCAGCCTTCTCCAAGAGACCCAGTACTTC. Its translation is CASSLLQETQYF.

This chain connects TRBV27 to TRBJ1-2; D not certain. V was pared by 6 bases and J by 1 base, with 12 bases between. Germline V lookup: CDR1 MNHEY, CDR2 SMNVEV (reference sequence). The CDR3 totals 14 residues. The DNA of the CDR3 is TGTGCCAGCAGCCCTTTCGGGAGTAACTATGGCTACACCTTC. This translates into CASSPFGSNYGYTF.

The chain links TRBV28 to TRBJ1-6, with 10 nucleotides matching TRBD1. This CDR3 comprises 14 residues. Germline trimming cut 2 bases from V and 14 bases from J; bases unmatched to any gene: 6. Germline CDR1 reads MDHEN; CDR2 reads SYDVKM. CDR3 residues: CASSLLGTGASLHF. The CDR3 coding sequence is TGTGCCAGCAGTTTACTGGGGACAGGGGCCTCCCTCCACTTT.

This rearrangement joins TRBV5-1 to TRBJ2-1; tentatively, D is TRBD1 (7 bases). The germline V gene encodes CDR1 SGHRS and CDR2 YFSETQ. Trimming removed 4 bases at V and 5 bases at J, with 22 bases between. The CDR3 has 17 amino acids. CDR3 nucleotide sequence: TGCGCCAGCAGCCTCAATTCGCGACAGGGAGGCCACAATGAGCAGTTCTTC. It codes for CASSLNSRQGGHNEQFF.

The V call is TRBV20-1, the J call TRBJ2-7; 10 bases map to TRBD1. V lost 6 bases to trimming and J lost 7 bases; unmatched junction nucleotides: 3. The CDR3 has 11 residues. Germline CDR1 and CDR2: DFQATT and SNEGSKA (reference sequence). CDR3 loop: CSADRGREQYF. CDR3 DNA sequence: TGCAGTGCCGACAGGGGGCGAGAGCAGTACTTC.

This chain uses TRBV7-3 with TRBJ1-1, with D unresolved. The V end was cut by 3 bases, the J end by 4 bases, with 15 bases between. Germline-derived CDR1 and CDR2 are SGHTA and FQGTGA. This CDR3 is 15 amino acids long. The CDR3 sequence: CASSLLSGGITEAFF. DNA for the CDR3: TGTGCCAGCAGCTTGTTGAGTGGAGGTATCACTGAAGCTTTCTTT.

The rearrangement links TRBV11-2 to TRBJ1-1; a weak D match, TRBD1 (5 bases). V lost 1 base and J lost 2, with 11 bases in between. Per the germline V gene, CDR1 is SGHAT and CDR2 is FQNNGV. CDR3 length: 15 residues. The CDR3 loop is CASSLGWRGNTEAFF. DNA of the CDR3: TGTGCCAGCAGCTTAGGGTGGAGGGGCAACACTGAAGCTTTCTTT.

The chain employs TRBV5-6 and TRBJ1-6, with a possible D match to TRBD1 (5 bases). V gave up 0 bases and J gave up 10 bases, with 11 bases separating them. Germline V CDR1 and CDR2: SGHDT, YYEEEE. The CDR3 runs to 14 residues. This chain's CDR3 is CASSLVGEGSPLHF. The CDR3 DNA is TGTGCCAGCAGCTTGGTAGGGGAGGGATCACCCCTCCACTTT.